This T cell receptor beta chain was sequenced in a study of cytomegalovirus exposure and HLA in healthy donors. Primers included in the PCR were 60 Vbeta and 13 Jbeta primers. TCRdb's table, derived via immunoSEQ multiplex PCR, lists solely in-frame clones and lacks some. The sample lists about 180,000 clones, roughly 77% occurring once. Germline V gene sequence: CDR1 SGHRS, CDR2 YFSETQ. V lost 7 bases and J lost 5; bases outside the gene matches: 7. The CDR3 spans 15 residues. The sample was PBMCs. The chain recombines TRBV5-1 with TRBJ2-1; TRBD2 aligns across 12 bases. The TCR was taken from a woman aged 25 to 39 in good health and CMV-seronegative. The CDR3 is CASGILAGGNNEQFF. DNA for the CDR3: TGCGCCAGCGGGATACTAGCGGGGGGAAACAATGAGCAGTTCTTC.